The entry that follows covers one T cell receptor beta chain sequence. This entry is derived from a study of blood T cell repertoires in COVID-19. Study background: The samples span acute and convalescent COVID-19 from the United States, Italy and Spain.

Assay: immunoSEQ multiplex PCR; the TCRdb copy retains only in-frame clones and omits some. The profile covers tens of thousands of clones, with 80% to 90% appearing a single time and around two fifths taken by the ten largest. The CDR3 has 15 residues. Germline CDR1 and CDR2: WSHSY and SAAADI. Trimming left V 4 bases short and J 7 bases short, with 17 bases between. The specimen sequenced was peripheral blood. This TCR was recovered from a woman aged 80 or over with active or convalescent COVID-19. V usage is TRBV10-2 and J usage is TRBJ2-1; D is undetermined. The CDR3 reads CASSAVSLSRNEQFF. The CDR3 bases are TGCGCCAGCAGTGCCGTCTCGTTATCTAGGAATGAGCAGTTCTTC.